Below, 28 T cell receptor beta chains from the same sample are listed, as sequenced in a study of radiation and T cells in renal cell carcinoma. Here immunoSEQ multiplex PCR was the method, and the copy in TCRdb shows in-frame clones only, minus some. The sample holds some 150,000 clones, approximately 88% seen once. Time point noted: blood 2 weeks post-SBRT. Treatment noted: 15 Gy SBRT to primary tumor, nephrectomy 4 weeks later. This material consisted of blood, taken from a patient whose treatment included radiotherapy and nephrectomy. These receptors came from a woman between 45 and 65 years old with renal cell carcinoma.

This clone was detected once. The chain has TRBV18 and TRBJ1-1; D possibly corresponds to TRBD1 (6 bases). The CDR3 has 15 residues. Trimming pared 6 bases from V and 0 bases from J, leaving 14 bases between. Germline loops: CDR1 KGHSH, CDR2 LQKENI. CDR3 loop: CASSFQTGMNTEAFF. The CDR3 region has the DNA TGTGCCAGCTCGTTCCAAACAGGGATGAACACTGAAGCTTTCTTT.

The V call is TRBV6-6, the J call TRBJ2-1; D possibly corresponds to TRBD1 (5 bases). V was trimmed by 4 bases and J by 4 bases, leaving 8 bases between them. Germline V gene sequence: CDR1 MNHNY, CDR2 SVGAGI (reference sequence). CDR3 size: 13 residues. The CDR3 spells CASSFQGYNEQFF. As DNA, the CDR3 is TGTGCCAGCAGTTTTCAGGGTTACAATGAGCAGTTCTTC.

The chain links TRBV14 to TRBJ2-1, with 7 bases that match TRBD1. The CDR3 loop spans 14 amino acids. V gave up 3 bases and J gave up 4 bases; unmatched junction bases: 3. Germline CDR1 reads SGHDN; CDR2 reads FVKESK. The CDR3 DNA is TGTGCCAGCAGCCAGGGACAGAGGTACAATGAGCAGTTCTTC. Its protein product is CASSQGQRYNEQFF.

The V gene is TRBV7-6, the J gene TRBJ1-6, with a weak D call TRBD1 (6 bases). Trimming removed 5 bases at V and 5 bases at J, with 13 bases between. The germline CDR1 and CDR2 sequences are SGHVS and FNYEAQ. The CDR3 runs to 15 residues. The CDR3 DNA reads TGTGCCAGCAGCCCCTTGGGACATAATAATTCACCCCTCCACTTT. It is translated as CASSPLGHNNSPLHF.

J is TRBJ1-6 and V is TRBV4-2; TRBD1 is a possible D gene (5 bases). V lost 1 base to trimming and J lost 0 bases, with 10 bases between them. The germline V gene encodes CDR1 LGHNA and CDR2 YNFKEQ. The CDR3 sequence is 17 residues long. This CDR3 reads CASSQVMGGSYNSPLHF. As DNA, the CDR3 is TGTGCCAGCAGCCAAGTAATGGGGGGCTCCTATAATTCACCCCTCCACTTT.

V usage is TRBV7-8 and J usage is TRBJ1-1; D not resolved. V was clipped by 3 bases and J by 0 bases, with 11 bases between them. The CDR3 length is 15 residues. Germline CDR1 reads SGHVS; CDR2 reads FQNEAQ. The CDR3 is CASSFIDYMNTEAFF. CDR3 sequence (DNA): TGTGCCAGCAGCTTTATAGACTACATGAACACTGAAGCTTTCTTT.

The DNA for the CDR3 is TGCAGCGTTCGTATGGACGACGGCTACACCTTC. Translating gives CSVRMDDGYTF. V gene TRBV29-1 combines with J gene TRBJ1-2; D unclear. Germline assignment: CDR1 SQVTM and CDR2 ANQGSEA. V was pared by 5 bases and J by 8 bases, with 12 bases between. This CDR3 has 11 amino acids. The full variable domain, in which reference TRBV29-1 and TRBJ1-2 provide the parts outside the CDR3, is SAVISQKPSRDICQRGTSLTIQCQVDSQVTMMFWYRQQPGQSLTLIATANQGSEATYESGFVIDKFPISRPNLTFSTLTVSNMSPEDSSIYLCSVRMDDGYTFGSGTRLTVV.

The chain carries TRBV7-6 and TRBJ2-1, with TRBD2 matching over 11 bases. Germline CDR1 reads SGHVS; CDR2 reads FNYEAQ. The CDR3 covers 15 residues. The J segment lost 7 bases and the V segment lost 4 bases, leaving 6 bases of the junction unmatched. CDR3 residues: CASSSSGGRGNEQFF. CDR3 sequence (DNA): TGTGCCAGCAGCTCTAGCGGGGGGAGAGGGAATGAGCAGTTCTTC.

This clone was seen a few times. J is TRBJ1-6 and V is TRBV11-2; 9 bases align to TRBD1. The junction had 2 bases not matched to a gene; V was cut back by 1 base and J by 7 bases. CDR3 size: 15 residues. Germline V gene data show CDR1 as SGHAT and CDR2 as FQNNGV. The CDR3 region has the DNA TGTGCCAGCAGCTTAGTAGGACAGGGGAATTCACCCCTCCACTTT. This translates into CASSLVGQGNSPLHF.

This chain uses TRBV6-1 with TRBJ1-2, with D possibly TRBD1 on 5 matching bases. The germline V gene encodes CDR1 MNHNS and CDR2 SASEGT. The CDR3 sequence is 16 residues long. V gave up 3 bases and J gave up 0 bases, with 14 bases separating them. DNA of the CDR3: TGTGCCAGCAGTGACCCGGGGTGGGGGTCTAACTATGGCTACACCTTC. Its translation is CASSDPGWGSNYGYTF.

V gene TRBV5-4 combines with J gene TRBJ2-1; 7 bases map to TRBD2. This CDR3 is built from 14 residues. Germline V lookup: CDR1 SGHNT, CDR2 YYREEE (reference sequence). V was clipped by 4 bases and J by 4 bases; unmatched bases: 5. The CDR3 coding sequence is TGTGCCAGCAGCCATGCGGGGGATTACAATGAGCAGTTCTTC. It encodes CASSHAGDYNEQFF.

The chain is built from TRBV5-1 and TRBJ2-5; 7 nucleotides align to TRBD1. The V gene's germline CDR1 is SGHRS and CDR2 YFSETQ. The CDR3 spans 14 residues. V was pared by 4 bases and J by 0 bases, with 3 bases of the junction left unmatched. CDR3 nucleotide sequence: TGCGCCAGCAGCCCGGGACAGTACCAAGAGACCCAGTACTTC. Protein product: CASSPGQYQETQYF. Based on the CDR3 plus reference TRBV5-1 and TRBJ2-5, the full variable domain is KAGVTQTPRYLIKTRGQQVTLSCSPISGHRSVSWYQQTPGQGLQFLFEYFSETQRNKGNFPGRFSGRQFSNSRSEMNVSTLELGDSALYLCASSPGQYQETQYFGPGTRLLVL.

This clone was counted between two and nine times. The chain recombines TRBV7-9 with TRBJ1-1; a weak D match, TRBD1 (6 bases). This CDR3 region has 14 residues. CDR1 SEHNR and CDR2 FQNEAQ come from the germline V gene (reference sequence). Trimming took 6 bases from V and 0 from J, leaving 11 bases between them. CDR3 sequence reads: CASSNRDMNTEAFF. CDR3 coding DNA: TGTGCCAGCAGTAACAGGGATATGAACACTGAAGCTTTCTTT.

Remarks on this clone: The junction differs from germline at one of its ends, possibly a read error. V usage is TRBV4-2 and J usage is TRBJ1-2, with D uncertain. Germline V gene data show CDR1 as LGHNA and CDR2 as YNFKEQ. This CDR3 spans 13 amino acids. CDR3 in amino acids: CASSQELLGNEFF. The CDR3 DNA follows: TGTGCCAGCAGCCAAGAATTACTAGGGAACGAATTCTTC.

V is TRBV18 and J is TRBJ1-4; D call uncertain. Trimming pared 1 base from V and 4 bases from J, leaving 13 bases between. CDR1 KGHSH and CDR2 LQKENI come from the germline V gene. The CDR3 consists of 16 residues. Here the CDR3 reads CASSPRSSSYNEKLFF. The CDR3 region has the DNA TGTGCCAGCTCACCACGGTCCAGTTCTTATAATGAAAAACTGTTTTTT.

The V gene is TRBV6-1, the J gene TRBJ2-7; tentatively, D is TRBD2 (7 bases). Germline CDR1 MNHNS, CDR2 SASEGT. This CDR3 spans 17 amino acids. Trimming pared 4 bases from V and 1 base from J, leaving 20 bases between. The DNA of the CDR3 is TGTGCCAGCAGTGTTATGTCAGGGGCCGGGGGGTCCTACGAGCAGTACTTC. Protein: CASSVMSGAGGSYEQYF.

The chain links TRBV6-1 to TRBJ1-1; 9 positions agree with TRBD1. V shed 2 bases and J 3 bases; nucleotides not matched to a gene: 16. The CDR3 is made up of 19 amino acids. CDR1 is MNHNS and CDR2 is SASEGT in the germline V gene. CDR3 DNA sequence: TGTGCCAGCAGTGAAAGGGTTCCCGGGACAGGGAGAGTCGACACTGAAGCTTTCTTT. Translation gives CASSERVPGTGRVDTEAFF.

The chain links TRBV5-1 to TRBJ2-5; the D gene could be TRBD1 or TRBD2 (6 bases each). The CDR3 is made up of 14 amino acids. Trimming removed 3 bases at V and 5 bases at J, with 14 bases between. CDR1 and CDR2 (germline): SGHRS, YFSETQ. CDR3 sequence (DNA): TGCGCCAGCAGCTACCCCGGGGGCGGTGAGACCCAGTACTTC. Its translation: CASSYPGGGETQYF.

V usage is TRBV29-1 and J usage is TRBJ1-2; D not resolved. V dropped 3 bases and J dropped 7 bases, with 15 bases sitting between them. CDR3 length equals 13 residues. Germline CDR1 is SQVTM and CDR2 is ANQGSEA. The CDR3 nucleotides are TGCAGCGTTGATTCGGTCGGGGATGTTGGCTACACCTTC. Translated: CSVDSVGDVGYTF.

J is TRBJ1-3 and V is TRBV7-2; D unresolved. The CDR3 sequence is 16 residues long. Germline V gene lookup returns CDR1 SGHTA and CDR2 FQGNSA. V gave up 2 bases and J gave up 0 bases, with 11 bases separating them. CDR3: CASSLSRVGSGNTIYF. The CDR3 coding sequence is TGTGCCAGCAGCTTATCTCGTGTGGGCTCTGGAAACACCATATATTTT. Variable domain in full (rest from reference TRBV7-2 and TRBJ1-3): GAGVSQSPSNKVTEKGKDVELRCDPISGHTALYWYRQSLGQGLEFLIYFQGNSAPDKSGLPSDRFSAERTGGSVSTLTIQRTQQEDSAVYLCASSLSRVGSGNTIYFGEGSWLTVV.

The gene calls are TRBV7-3 and TRBJ2-3; 10 bases fit TRBD2. The ends lost 7 bases at V and 1 base at J; junction bases unmatched: 5. Germline CDR1 SGHTA, CDR2 FQGTGA. The CDR3 loop spans 15 amino acids. CDR3 sequence (DNA): TGTGCCAGCACCGTAGCGGGGGGTCGCACAGATACGCAGTATTTT. Amino acids: CASTVAGGRTDTQYF. Looking up the rest from reference TRBV7-3 and TRBJ2-3 gives the full variable domain: GAGVSQTPSNKVTEKGKYVELRCDPISGHTALYWYRQSLGQGPEFLIYFQGTGAADDSGLPNDRFFAVRPEGSVSTLKIQRTERGDSAVYLCASTVAGGRTDTQYFGPGTRLTVL.

This chain uses TRBV19 with TRBJ1-2; no reliable D call. This CDR3 spans 13 amino acids. The germline V gene encodes CDR1 LNHDA and CDR2 SQIVND (reference sequence). Trimming removed 0 bases from V and 3 bases from J, with 5 bases in between. The CDR3 nucleotides are TGTGCCAGTAGTATAGAGAGAGACTATGGCTACACCTTC. It encodes CASSIERDYGYTF.

The chain combines TRBV2 with TRBJ1-2; TRBD1 might be the D (5 bases). This CDR3 spans 12 amino acids. Per germline, CDR1 SNHLY and CDR2 FYNNEI. Trimming took 6 bases from V and 5 from J, leaving 10 bases between them. Written as DNA, the CDR3 is TGTGCCAGCAGCGAACAGGTGTATGGCTACACCTTC. This codes for CASSEQVYGYTF.

This chain uses TRBV2 with TRBJ2-2, with 11 positions matching TRBD1. The germline V gene encodes CDR1 SNHLY and CDR2 FYNNEI. This CDR3 has 15 residues. Germline trimming cut 7 bases from V and 3 bases from J; bases unmatched to any gene: 4. In DNA, the CDR3 is TGTGCCAGCACTCGGACAGGGGGCCACACCGGGGAGCTGTTTTTT. It is translated as CASTRTGGHTGELFF.

V is TRBV5-1 and J is TRBJ2-3; D is possibly TRBD2 (6 bases). This CDR3 has 16 amino acids. Germline V gives CDR1 SGHRS, CDR2 YFSETQ. With 0 bases removed from V and 0 bases from J, the gap between germline ends came to 11 bases. CDR3 residues: CASSLEGLTSTDTQYF. CDR3 DNA sequence: TGCGCCAGCAGCTTGGAGGGACTGACTAGCACAGATACGCAGTATTTT.

The rearrangement joins TRBV11-3 to TRBJ2-4, with unresolved D. The V end was cut by 4 bases, the J end by 6 bases, with 10 bases between. The CDR3 extends over 13 amino acids. The germline V gene has CDR1 SGHNT and CDR2 YENEEA. This CDR3 is CASSSGPGNIQYF. The CDR3 bases are TGTGCCAGCAGCTCAGGACCCGGAAACATTCAGTACTTC.

A note on this clone: Other DNA sequences from this sample encode an identical CDR3 as well. The CDR3 reads CASSPGLQETQYF. The CDR3 nucleotides are TGTGCCAGCTCACCCGGACTTCAAGAGACCCAGTACTTC. The V and J genes are TRBV18 and TRBJ2-5, with a possible D match to TRBD2 (5 bases). CDR1 is KGHSH, CDR2 LQKENI, per germline. The CDR3 extends over 13 amino acids. Trimming shortened V by 3 bases and J by 2 bases, and 7 bases separated the two germline ends.

The rearrangement joins TRBV5-1 to TRBJ2-2; 10 nucleotides align to TRBD1. Trimming at V came to 4 bases and at J to 5 bases, leaving 5 bases not matched to a gene. CDR3 size: 15 residues. Germline V CDR1 and CDR2: SGHRS, YFSETQ. CDR3 protein: CASSRDRGHTGELFF. CDR3 DNA sequence: TGCGCCAGCAGCCGCGACAGGGGGCATACCGGGGAGCTGTTTTTT.